These 28 T cell receptor beta chains were sequenced from one sample in a study of control samples from healthy donors and cancer patients. The repertoire was sequenced with immunoSEQ multiplex PCR; TCRdb's copy has only in-frame clones and lacks some. The sample lists about 140,000 clones, roughly 94% occurring once. Sequences were obtained from blood. The receptors here all came from a man aged 35-49 years in good health.

The J gene is TRBJ2-3, the V gene TRBV27; D might be TRBD1 (6 bases). V shed 3 bases and J shed 4 bases, with 20 bases lying between them. CDR3 size: 17 residues. Germline CDR1 MNHEY, CDR2 SMNVEV (reference sequence). This CDR3 is CASSFRPTGRGADTQYF. CDR3 coding DNA: TGTGCCAGCAGTTTCCGCCCTACGGGCAGGGGAGCAGATACGCAGTATTTT.

The chain links TRBV7-9 to TRBJ1-4, with TRBD1 matching 10 bases. Looked up from germline, CDR1 is SEHNR and CDR2 is FQNEAQ (reference sequence). The CDR3 spans 17 residues. Losses at the gene ends were 1 base for V and 4 bases for J; bases not matched to a gene: 6. Here the CDR3 DNA reads TGTGCCAGCAGCTTAGGAGACAGGGGGCTTATTAATGAAAAACTGTTTTTT. This sequence encodes CASSLGDRGLINEKLFF.

The chain recombines TRBV2 with TRBJ1-5; D gene uncertain. The V gene lost 4 bases and the J gene lost 4 bases, with 8 bases spanning the gap. CDR3 length: 13 residues. CDR1 and CDR2 from the germline V gene are SNHLY and FYNNEI. The CDR3 here is CASSGQENQPQHF. As DNA, the CDR3 is TGTGCCAGCAGTGGGCAGGAGAATCAGCCCCAGCATTTT.

CDR3 protein: CASSLLRDGDYEQYF. The CDR3 DNA reads as TGTGCCAGCAGCTTGCTCCGGGACGGAGACTACGAGCAGTACTTC. The V and J genes are TRBV13 and TRBJ2-7, with D perhaps TRBD1 or TRBD2 (5 bases each). Germline V gene lookup returns CDR1 PRHDT and CDR2 FYEKMQ (reference sequence). Trimming stripped 3 bases from V and 3 bases from J, with 15 bases between. The CDR3 is made up of 15 amino acids.

A word on this clone: The identical CDR3 is also encoded by other nucleotide sequences in the sample. V and J are TRBV19 and TRBJ1-1; unclear D gene. This CDR3 contains 13 residues. The V gene's germline CDR1 is LNHDA and CDR2 SQIVND (reference sequence). Trimming shortened V by 1 base and J by 1 base, and 4 bases separated the two germline ends. CDR3 nucleotide sequence: TGTGCCAGTAGTATAGGCCAGAACACTGAAGCTTTCTTT. Residues: CASSIGQNTEAFF.

This rearrangement joins TRBV19 to TRBJ2-7; tentative D call: TRBD1 (6 bases). V lost 1 base and J 1 base, leaving 8 bases between the germline ends. CDR1 and CDR2 from the germline V gene are LNHDA and SQIVND (reference sequence). The CDR3 is made up of 14 amino acids. Here the CDR3 reads CASSIGGQSYEQYF. The CDR3 DNA sequence: TGTGCCAGTAGTATAGGCGGACAGTCCTACGAGCAGTACTTC.

As concerns this clone: Other DNA sequences in this specimen translate into the identical CDR3. The CDR3 bases are TGTGCCACCAGCAGGGAGGGGACAGGGGGCTTGAGGACTGAAGCTTTCTTT. Amino acid sequence: CATSREGTGGLRTEAFF. The chain combines TRBV15 with TRBJ1-1, with 12 bases lining up with TRBD1. J was trimmed by 5 bases and V by 3 bases; bases with no gene match: 10. Germline CDR1 and CDR2: LNHNV and YYDKDF (reference sequence). The CDR3 is 17 residues long.

This clone was observed a single time. The chain links TRBV6-4 to TRBJ1-2, with D possibly being TRBD1 (5 bases). This CDR3 is built from 13 residues. V was cut by 6 bases and J by 4 bases, with 12 bases left in between. Germline-derived CDR1 and CDR2 are MRHNA and SNTAGT. The CDR3 sequence is CASRGDSSYGYTF. CDR3 nucleotides: TGTGCCAGCAGGGGGGACTCCTCCTATGGCTACACCTTC.

The chain links TRBV6-1 to TRBJ1-5; D is unclear. The V end lost 3 bases, the J end lost 4 bases, and 16 bases lay between the germline ends. CDR3 size: 16 residues. Per germline, CDR1 MNHNS and CDR2 SASEGT. The CDR3 DNA reads as TGTGCCAGCAGTGACAACCGGGAACTACGGAATCAGCCCCAGCATTTT. Translated, it gives CASSDNRELRNQPQHF.

This rearrangement joins TRBV5-1 to TRBJ1-5, with D perhaps TRBD1 (6 bases). V lost 0 bases and J 4 bases, leaving 11 bases between the germline ends. The CDR3 consists of 15 residues. CDR1 and CDR2 (germline): SGHRS, YFSETQ. The CDR3: CASSLGGGPNQPQHF. The CDR3 DNA follows: TGCGCCAGCAGCTTGGGAGGGGGTCCTAATCAGCCCCAGCATTTT.

This clone was recorded only once. The chain is built from TRBV4-1 and TRBJ2-1; D gene ambiguous. V was clipped by 4 bases and J by 7 bases, with 11 bases between them. Per germline, CDR1 MGHRA and CDR2 YSYEKL. This CDR3 is 13 amino acids long. The CDR3 sequence: CASSLGRDNEQFF. The CDR3 nucleotides read TGCGCCAGCAGCCTTGGAAGGGATAATGAGCAGTTCTTC.

The rearrangement links TRBV6-5 to TRBJ1-3; TRBD1 matches 10 bases. Germline CDR1 MNHEY, CDR2 SVGAGI. The CDR3 consists of 15 residues. J was trimmed by 5 bases and V by 4 bases; bases with no gene match: 5. The CDR3 nucleotides are TGTGCCAGCAGTTTATCGACAGGGGGCCGAAACACCATATATTTT. Translated, it gives CASSLSTGGRNTIYF.

The chain carries TRBV6-6 and TRBJ1-5, with 9 bases lining up with TRBD1. After removal of 6 bases from V and 7 bases from J, the junction contained 10 bases not matched to a gene. The length of the CDR3 is 15 residues. Germline V gene data show CDR1 as MNHNY and CDR2 as SVGAGI (reference sequence). CDR3 DNA: TGTGCCAGCAGCCGAACCGGGACAGGGCGCCAGCCCCAGCATTTT. Amino acid sequence: CASSRTGTGRQPQHF.

Only one count was recorded for this clone. The genes are TRBV5-6 and TRBJ1-5, with 10 bases lining up with TRBD1. The CDR3 runs 14 residues. The V segment lost 3 bases and the J segment 8 bases; nucleotides outside the gene matches: 5. In germline, CDR1 is SGHDT, CDR2 YYEEEE. CDR3 sequence (DNA): TGTGCCAGCAGCTCCATTGGGACAGGGGAGCCCCAGCATTTT. It is translated as CASSSIGTGEPQHF.

The chain uses TRBV6-6 and TRBJ2-1; 10 bases line up with TRBD1. Germline CDR1 reads MNHNY; CDR2 reads SVGAGI (reference sequence). The CDR3 covers 15 residues. The junction had 3 bases not matched to a gene; V was cut back by 4 bases and J by 3 bases. This CDR3 reads CASSLGQGSYNEQFF. CDR3 DNA: TGTGCCAGCAGTTTGGGACAGGGGAGCTACAATGAGCAGTTCTTC.

V gene TRBV6-1 combines with J gene TRBJ1-5; no firm D call. The V gene's germline CDR1 is MNHNS and CDR2 SASEGT. The V end lost 1 base, the J end lost 3 bases, and 10 bases lay between the germline ends. The length of the CDR3 is 15 residues. The CDR3 here is CASSEGLGYNQPQHF. The CDR3 DNA reads as TGTGCCAGCAGTGAAGGTTTGGGGTACAATCAGCCCCAGCATTTT.

V usage is TRBV20-1 and J usage is TRBJ2-5; no clear D gene. V was pared by 3 bases and J by 4 bases, with 15 bases between. This CDR3 is built from 14 residues. CDR1 and CDR2 from the germline V gene are DFQATT and SNEGSKA (reference sequence). In nucleotides, the CDR3 is TGCAGTGCTAGTCCGGTTCTATTCGGAGAGACCCAGTACTTC. It encodes CSASPVLFGETQYF.

Notes on this clone: A read error is likely, as this CDR3 ends without the conserved phenylalanine or tryptophan. Because the CDR3's place on the DNA is in doubt, the DNA is left out and the CDR3 is given as listed by TCRdb. V gene TRBV10-1 combines with J gene TRBJ1-4; the table calls TRBD1, which could not be checked here. Germline CDR1 and CDR2: WNHNN and SYGVQD (reference sequence). The CDR3 is made up of 12 amino acids, end residues included. CDR3 sequence: CASRDAGQGAQS.

The chain carries TRBV5-6 and TRBJ2-7; a possible D gene is TRBD2 (5 bases). V was pared by 4 bases and J by 3 bases, with 17 bases between. CDR1 SGHDT and CDR2 YYEEEE come from the germline V gene. This CDR3 contains 15 residues. The CDR3 region is CASSPGLGSGYEQYF. CDR3 bases: TGTGCCAGCAGCCCGGGGTTGGGCTCTGGCTACGAGCAGTACTTC. The variable domain in full, with the rest retrieved from reference TRBV5-6 and TRBJ2-7, is DAGVTQSPTHLIKTRGQQVTLRCSPKSGHDTVSWYQQALGQGPQFIFQYYEEEERQRGNFPDRFSGHQFPNYSSELNVNALLLGDSALYLCASSPGLGSGYEQYFGPGTRLTVT.

Here the CDR3 reads CASSLVGRSTDTQYF. As DNA, the CDR3 is TGCGCCAGCAGCTTGGTGGGGAGGAGCACAGATACGCAGTATTTT. The chain couples TRBV5-1 to TRBJ2-3, with D possibly being TRBD2 (6 bases). The CDR3 covers 15 residues. Per germline, CDR1 SGHRS and CDR2 YFSETQ. Trimming took 0 bases from V and 0 from J, leaving 8 bases between them.

This clone was counted between two and nine times. The chain joins TRBV20-1 to TRBJ2-3; no firm D call. The length of the CDR3 is 13 residues. Per germline, CDR1 DFQATT and CDR2 SNEGSKA (reference sequence). V lost 6 bases and J 3 bases, leaving 13 bases between the germline ends. The CDR3 is CSASVGLTDTQYF. The CDR3 DNA follows: TGCAGTGCCAGTGTAGGCCTTACAGATACGCAGTATTTT.

The rearrangement uses TRBV12-5 and TRBJ1-4; 8 bases align to TRBD1. This CDR3 contains 14 residues. The germline V gene has CDR1 LGHNT and CDR2 FRNRAP. V lost 2 bases to trimming and J lost 7 bases; unmatched junction nucleotides: 3. The CDR3: CASGLQGASEKLFF. As DNA, the CDR3 is TGTGCTAGTGGTTTGCAGGGGGCGAGTGAAAAACTGTTTTTT. Full variable domain (missing parts from reference TRBV12-5 and TRBJ1-4): DARVTQTPRHKVTEMGQEVTMRCQPILGHNTVFWYRQTMMQGLELLAYFRNRAPLDDSGMPKDRFSAEMPDATLATLKIQPSEPRDSAVYFCASGLQGASEKLFFGSGTQLSVL.

V is TRBV6-5 and J is TRBJ1-2; unclear D gene. The germline gives CDR1 MNHEY, CDR2 SVGAGI. V lost 8 bases to trimming and J lost 7 bases, with 8 bases between them. The CDR3 length is 10 residues. CDR3 loop: CASEGGGYTF. In DNA, the CDR3 is TGTGCCAGCGAGGGAGGTGGCTACACCTTC.

This clone showed up just once. The chain uses TRBV25-1 and TRBJ1-1; 10 positions match TRBD1. The CDR3 loop spans 16 amino acids. Germline V gene lookup returns CDR1 MGHDK and CDR2 SYGVNS. V lost 3 bases, J lost 4 bases, and 8 bases stayed unmatched. CDR3 residues: CASSDLTGTGVTEAFF. The CDR3 DNA reads as TGTGCCAGCAGTGACCTCACGGGGACAGGGGTCACTGAAGCTTTCTTT.

The chain joins TRBV6-5 to TRBJ2-7; 8 bases line up with TRBD1. Germline V CDR1 and CDR2: MNHEY, SVGAGI. CDR3 length: 13 residues. The trim removed 6 bases at V and 3 bases at J, leaving 4 bases unmatched. CDR3 in DNA: TGTGCCAGCAGGAAAGGACAGGGCTACGAGCAGTACTTC. The encoded protein is CASRKGQGYEQYF.

The rearrangement uses TRBV11-2 and TRBJ2-7, with unresolved D. CDR3 length equals 14 residues. Germline V gene lookup returns CDR1 SGHAT and CDR2 FQNNGV. V was pared by 1 base and J by 4 bases, with 11 bases between. CDR3 sequence reads: CASSLARDFYEQYF. The CDR3 coding sequence is TGTGCCAGCAGCTTAGCTAGGGATTTTTACGAGCAGTACTTC.

The gene calls are TRBV6-5 and TRBJ1-1; D gene uncertain. V dropped 7 bases and J dropped 4 bases, with 10 bases sitting between them. The length of the CDR3 is 12 residues. Germline assignment: CDR1 MNHEY and CDR2 SVGAGI. CDR3 in DNA: TGTGCCAGCACTCGTCCGGGCACTGAAGCTTTCTTT. Its protein product is CASTRPGTEAFF.

V is TRBV30 and J is TRBJ1-2, with D tentatively TRBD1 (5 bases). The V gene's germline CDR1 is GTSNPN and CDR2 SVGIG (reference sequence). Trimming left V 7 bases short and J 2 bases short, with 17 bases between. The CDR3 sequence is 14 residues long. DNA for the CDR3: TGTGCCTTCTCGCGGGACGGAGGGAACTATGGCTACACCTTC. It encodes CAFSRDGGNYGYTF.